There are many counts of the clone carrying this T cell receptor beta chain. The antigen is not known. Unique molecular identifiers were incorporated when the TCRbeta library was constructed. TCRdb analysed the PCR reads with MiXCR anew, one entry per CDR3 protein. The data show about 97,000 distinct CDR3 sequences, about 6.8% seen once. This CDR3 contains 16 residues. The junction had 10 bases not matched to a gene; V was cut back by 4 bases and J by 3 bases. Germline-derived CDR1 and CDR2 are DFQATT and SNEGSKA (reference sequence). This sample was taken from a study of T-cell reconstitution after alpha-beta-depleted transplantation in children. Regarding the study as a whole: At one year after transplant, newly produced T cells mostly accounted for T-cell counts and diversity. In some patients, recipient T cells and intrathymic progenitors surviving conditioning explained high day-60 diversity. After transplant, at about two months, alpha-beta T cells were reportedly derived from several hundred expanded graft clones.

The receptor's source is a boy aged 2 to 9 with acute lymphoblastic leukemia, due to receive a stem cell transplant. The material sequenced was PBMCs, taken before TCRalphabeta/CD19-depleted stem cell transplant. The gene calls are TRBV20-1 and TRBJ2-5, with TRBD1 matching over 11 bases. For the CDR3, the DNA is TGCAGTGCTACCGGGACAGGGGGGTGGCTGGAAGAGACCCAGTACTTC. Its translation is CSATGTGGWLEETQYF.